This TCR beta chain was identified in a study of T cells in Graves' hyperthyroidism and ophthalmopathy. RNA transcripts gave rise to amplified TCR beta CDR3 regions. Primed by the HTBI set, a first-round RT-PCR was run on the TCR CDR3. TCRdb re-called the multiplex PCR reads through MiXCR, storing one row per CDR3 protein. The sample lists fewer than 700,000 distinct CDR3 sequences; approximately 17% were seen once. The CDR3 spans 16 residues. Unmatched junction bases numbered 10, after V lost 3 bases and J lost 2 bases. Looked up from germline, CDR1 is SGHTA and CDR2 is FQGNSA. General study findings and limits: A median approximately 6.8 months before onset, the model predicted ophthalmopathy. Using 13 V-J features, a model discriminated ophthalmopathy from stable hyperthyroidism.

Diagnoses rested on clinical symptoms, serum thyroxine and TRAb, thyroid ultrasound and orbital computed tomography. PBMCs were collected from a 10 ml volume of fresh peripheral blood. This clonotype has ten or more counts. Its antigen remains unidentified. The receptor was isolated from a woman in her late teens or twenties with Graves' ophthalmopathy. V usage is TRBV7-2 and J usage is TRBJ2-7; TRBD1 agrees at 7 bases. Sequenced material: blood. The CDR3 here is CASSFPMTGRTYEQYF. CDR3 DNA: TGTGCCAGCAGCTTTCCAATGACAGGGCGAACCTACGAGCAGTACTTC.